The 23 T cell receptor beta chains presented below share a single source sample, sequenced in a study of blood T cell repertoires in COVID-19. Data came from immunoSEQ multiplex PCR; TCRdb stores just in-frame clones and leaves some out. The sample consists of about 150,000 clones, approximately 83% of them appearing once. Sequenced sample: peripheral blood. Source of these receptors: a woman aged 55-70 years with COVID-19, enrolled during active disease.

The chain links TRBV18 to TRBJ2-5, with D hard to call. Looked up from germline, CDR1 is KGHSH and CDR2 is LQKENI. V was shortened by 3 bases and J by 2 bases, with 4 bases between the two germline ends. The CDR3 has 12 amino acids. Written as DNA, the CDR3 is TGTGCCAGCTCACCCCAGCAAGAGACCCAGTACTTC. It yields the protein CASSPQQETQYF.

About this clone itself: Different DNA sequences within this sample yield the same CDR3. The chain couples TRBV5-1 to TRBJ2-1; TRBD2 might be the D (6 bases). Germline V gene data show CDR1 as SGHRS and CDR2 as YFSETQ. Trimming left V 0 bases short and J 0 bases short, with 7 bases between. This CDR3 is built from 15 residues. The CDR3 sequence is CASSLAGSSYNEQFF. The CDR3, as DNA: TGCGCCAGCAGCTTGGCCGGGAGCTCCTACAATGAGCAGTTCTTC.

This clone appeared a few times. As DNA, the CDR3 is TGCGCCAGCAGCTTGGGGACAGGGAACCAAGAGACCCAGTACTTC. It codes for CASSLGTGNQETQYF. The chain employs TRBV5-1 and TRBJ2-5; 8 nucleotides agree with TRBD1. V lost 0 bases, J lost 0 bases, and 1 base stayed unmatched. Germline CDR1 is SGHRS and CDR2 is YFSETQ. The CDR3 runs to 15 residues.

V usage is TRBV7-3 and J usage is TRBJ1-6, with 9 bases matching TRBD1. J lost 6 bases, V lost 5 bases, and 5 bases had no gene match. This CDR3 is built from 15 residues. Germline V gene data show CDR1 as SGHTA and CDR2 as FQGTGA. The CDR3 sequence: CASSRTGEVNSPLHF. The CDR3 DNA sequence: TGTGCCAGCAGCAGGACAGGGGAAGTTAATTCACCCCTCCACTTT.

This clone occurred once. The chain has TRBV30 and TRBJ1-3; a weak D match, TRBD1 (6 bases). Per the germline V gene, CDR1 is GTSNPN and CDR2 is SVGIG (reference sequence). The length of the CDR3 is 16 residues. With 4 bases removed from V and 0 bases from J, the gap between germline ends came to 16 bases. CDR3 DNA sequence: TGTGCCTGGACCCTGTCGGGGGGCTTCTCTGGAAACACCATATATTTT. Residues: CAWTLSGGFSGNTIYF. The full variable domain, with the rest looked up from reference TRBV30 and TRBJ1-3, is SQTIHQWPATLVQPVGSPLSLECTVEGTSNPNLYWYRQAAGRGLQLLFYSVGIGQISSEVPQNLSASRPQDRQFILSSKKLLLSDSGFYLCAWTLSGGFSGNTIYFGEGSWLTVV.

This rearrangement joins TRBV7-6 to TRBJ1-3; D is ambiguous. CDR1 is SGHVS and CDR2 is FNYEAQ in the germline V gene. This CDR3 is built from 15 residues. V was shortened by 5 bases and J by 0 bases, with 11 bases between the two germline ends. The CDR3 region is CASSRGQLSGNTIYF. The DNA for the CDR3 is TGTGCCAGCAGCCGAGGGCAGCTCTCTGGAAACACCATATATTTT.

The rearrangement uses TRBV20-1 and TRBJ1-2; tentative D call: TRBD1 (6 bases). The germline V gene encodes CDR1 DFQATT and CDR2 SNEGSKA (reference sequence). This CDR3 region has 11 residues. Trimming removed 2 bases from V and 10 bases from J, with 11 bases in between. CDR3 loop: CSARRTAAYTF. Written as DNA, the CDR3 is TGCAGTGCTAGAAGGACAGCCGCCTACACCTTC.

The V and J genes are TRBV19 and TRBJ1-1, with D possibly TRBD1 on 5 matching bases. Per germline, CDR1 LNHDA and CDR2 SQIVND (reference sequence). The V end lost 2 bases, the J end lost 5 bases, and 15 bases lay between the germline ends. The CDR3 totals 15 residues. Here the CDR3 reads CASSISAGLETEAFF. DNA of the CDR3: TGTGCCAGTAGTATATCGGCAGGGCTCGAGACTGAAGCTTTCTTT. Complete variable domain (other parts from reference TRBV19 and TRBJ1-1): DGGITQSPKYLFRKEGQNVTLSCEQNLNHDAMYWYRQDPGQGLRLIYYSQIVNDFQKGDIAEGYSVSREKKESFPLTVTSAQKNPTAFYLCASSISAGLETEAFFGQGTRLTVV.

The rearrangement joins TRBV7-8 to TRBJ2-3, with D perhaps TRBD2 (6 bases). Between the trimmed V and J ends, which lost 6 bases and 1 base, there was a span of 14 bases. Germline V lookup: CDR1 SGHVS, CDR2 FQNEAQ. This CDR3 is built from 15 residues. This chain's CDR3 is CASRPRGGGTDTQYF. Here the CDR3 DNA reads TGTGCCAGCAGACCCCGGGGAGGAGGCACAGATACGCAGTATTTT.

The chain employs TRBV7-9 and TRBJ1-4; D gene unclear. The V and J ends lost 0 bases and 8 bases respectively, with 7 bases between them. The CDR3 has 13 amino acids. The germline gives CDR1 SEHNR, CDR2 FQNEAQ (reference sequence). CDR3 loop: CASSLASIEKLFF. The CDR3 nucleotides are TGTGCCAGCAGCTTAGCATCCATCGAAAAACTGTTTTTT.

This clone was observed once. This chain uses TRBV14 with TRBJ1-3; D unresolved. CDR3 size: 15 residues. V lost 5 bases to trimming and J lost 0 bases, with 11 bases between them. CDR1 SGHDN and CDR2 FVKESK come from the germline V gene. In DNA, the CDR3 is TGTGCCAGCAGCAAAACGCGAAACTCTGGAAACACCATATATTTT. Protein product: CASSKTRNSGNTIYF.

The rearrangement links TRBV2 to TRBJ1-5; 9 bases line up with TRBD1. The CDR3 has 17 amino acids. Germline V lookup: CDR1 SNHLY, CDR2 FYNNEI. Unmatched junction bases numbered 16, after V lost 7 bases and J lost 6 bases. CDR3 sequence (DNA): TGTGCCAGCAACCAACGGGACAGGGAACCGGTTGGTCAGCCCCAGCATTTT. It codes for CASNQRDREPVGQPQHF.

The chain recombines TRBV28 with TRBJ1-2; D unclear. Trimming removed 2 bases at V and 8 bases at J, with 6 bases between. Germline V gives CDR1 MDHEN, CDR2 SYDVKM. The CDR3 length is 11 residues. Here the CDR3 DNA reads TGTGCCAGCAGTTTACCAGAAGGCTACACCTTC. Translating gives CASSLPEGYTF.

The rearrangement uses TRBV6-6 and TRBJ1-1; 9 positions match TRBD1. V gave up 6 bases and J gave up 4 bases; unmatched junction bases: 3. Germline V gene lookup returns CDR1 MNHNY and CDR2 SVGAGI (reference sequence). The CDR3 runs 13 residues. The CDR3 DNA is TGTGCCAGCAGGGAGGACAGGGGCACTGAAGCTTTCTTT. Translation: CASREDRGTEAFF.

The V and J genes are TRBV7-9 and TRBJ2-1; 7 bases line up with TRBD2. Germline CDR1 SEHNR, CDR2 FQNEAQ (reference sequence). Germline trimming cut 0 bases from V and 4 bases from J; bases unmatched to any gene: 3. The CDR3 covers 15 residues. This CDR3 is CASSLAGGRYNEQFF. CDR3 bases: TGTGCCAGCAGCTTAGCGGGGGGGAGGTACAATGAGCAGTTCTTC.

The genes are TRBV10-1 and TRBJ2-7; no reliable D call. V was pared by 0 bases and J by 2 bases, with 11 bases between. This CDR3 is built from 15 residues. CDR1 is WNHNN and CDR2 is SYGVQD in the germline V gene (reference sequence). The CDR3 coding sequence is TGCGCCAGCAGTGAGTCCAACAGTTCAACCTACGAGCAGTACGTC. Residues: CASSESNSSTYEQYV.

The chain employs TRBV5-4 and TRBJ2-1; the D gene is possibly TRBD2 (6 bases). The CDR3 covers 13 residues. From germline, CDR1 is SGHNT and CDR2 YYREEE (reference sequence). V was trimmed by 4 bases and J by 7 bases, leaving 12 bases between them. The DNA of the CDR3 is TGTGCCAGCAGCCCCCGACTAGTAAATGAGCAGTTCTTC. It encodes CASSPRLVNEQFF.

V and J are TRBV11-2 and TRBJ1-6; TRBD1 agrees at 7 bases. CDR1 and CDR2 from the germline V gene are SGHAT and FQNNGV. The CDR3 consists of 15 residues. J lost 10 bases, V lost 7 bases, and 13 bases had no gene match. CDR3 nucleotide sequence: TGTGCCAGCACCTCGGGGGCCAGGGGGAGCTCACCCCTCCACTTT. It codes for CASTSGARGSSPLHF.

This clone was found a few times. The chain's CDR3 is CASSSDTNTEAFF. The CDR3 DNA follows: TGTGCCAGCAGTTCGGACACTAACACTGAAGCTTTCTTT. The V and J genes are TRBV7-3 and TRBJ1-1; possibly TRBD1 for D (5 bases). CDR3 length: 13 residues. Germline V lookup: CDR1 SGHTA, CDR2 FQGTGA. The germline V and J ends were trimmed by 6 bases and 2 bases, with 10 bases remaining between them.

The chain has TRBV13 and TRBJ1-1; 8 bases map to TRBD1. Germline CDR1 reads PRHDT; CDR2 reads FYEKMQ (reference sequence). This CDR3 comprises 15 residues. The junction had 10 bases not matched to a gene; V was cut back by 5 bases and J by 5 bases. For the CDR3, the DNA is TGTGCCAGCAGCACCAGAGACAGGGGCGGGACTGAAGCTTTCTTT. Translation gives CASSTRDRGGTEAFF.

This clone came up once. This chain joins TRBV15 and TRBJ1-5; 7 bases are shared with TRBD1. The V and J ends lost 8 bases and 3 bases, in that order; junction bases with no gene match: 4. Germline-derived CDR1 and CDR2 are LNHNV and YYDKDF (reference sequence). The CDR3 runs 13 residues. CDR3 sequence (DNA): TGTGCCACCGCACAGGGGAACAATCAGCCCCAGCATTTT. Translating gives CATAQGNNQPQHF. The full variable domain, in which reference TRBV15 and TRBJ1-5 provide the parts outside the CDR3, is DAMVIQNPRYQVTQFGKPVTLSCSQTLNHNVMYWYQQKSSQAPKLLFHYYDKDFNNEADTPDNFQSRRPNTSFCFLDIRSPGLGDTAMYLCATAQGNNQPQHFGDGTRLSIL.

Of note for this clone: An end of the junction does not agree with germline; a read error may underlie this. This sequence joins TRBV29-1 and TRBJ1-4, with D unresolved. The CDR3 is 17 residues long. Germline V gene data show CDR1 as SQVTM and CDR2 as ANQGSEA. CDR3 DNA: TGCAGCGTTGAAGATAATGGCCGGGGATGGGCCCCTGAACAACTGTTTTTT. Translating gives CSVEDNGRGWAPEQLFF.

This clone was found once. The gene calls are TRBV10-3 and TRBJ2-1, with D perhaps matching TRBD2 (6 bases). The CDR3 has 16 amino acids. Germline CDR1 and CDR2: ENHRY and SYGVKD. Trimming left V 7 bases short and J 6 bases short, with 22 bases between. In DNA form, the CDR3 reads TGTGCCATCAAGGAAGCGGGTTCGAAGGGGACCAATGAGCAGTTCTTC. Translation gives CAIKEAGSKGTNEQFF.